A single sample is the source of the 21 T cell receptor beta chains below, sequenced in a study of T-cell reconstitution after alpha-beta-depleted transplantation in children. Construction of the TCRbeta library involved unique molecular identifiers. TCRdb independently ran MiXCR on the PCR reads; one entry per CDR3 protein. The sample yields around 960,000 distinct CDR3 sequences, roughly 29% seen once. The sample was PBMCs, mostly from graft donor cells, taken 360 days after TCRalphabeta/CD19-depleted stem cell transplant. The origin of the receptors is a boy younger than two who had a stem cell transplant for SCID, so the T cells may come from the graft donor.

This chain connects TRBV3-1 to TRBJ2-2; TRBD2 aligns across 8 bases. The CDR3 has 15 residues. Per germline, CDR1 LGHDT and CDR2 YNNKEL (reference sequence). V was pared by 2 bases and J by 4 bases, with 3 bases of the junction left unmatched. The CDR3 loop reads CASSQNRGGTGELFF. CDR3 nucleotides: TGTGCCAGCAGCCAAAATCGGGGGGGCACCGGGGAGCTGTTTTTT.

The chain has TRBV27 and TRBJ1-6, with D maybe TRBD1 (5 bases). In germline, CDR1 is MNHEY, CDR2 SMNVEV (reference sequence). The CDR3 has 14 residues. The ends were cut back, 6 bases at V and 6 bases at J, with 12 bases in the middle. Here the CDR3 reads CASSGDGSNSPLHF. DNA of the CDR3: TGTGCCAGCAGCGGGGACGGCTCTAATTCACCCCTCCACTTT.

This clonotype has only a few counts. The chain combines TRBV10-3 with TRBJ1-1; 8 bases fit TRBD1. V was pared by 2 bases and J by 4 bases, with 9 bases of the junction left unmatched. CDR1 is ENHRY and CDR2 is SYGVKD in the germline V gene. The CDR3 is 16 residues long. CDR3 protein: CAISERQGKVATEAFF. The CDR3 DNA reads TGTGCCATCAGTGAGCGACAGGGGAAAGTGGCCACTGAAGCTTTCTTT.

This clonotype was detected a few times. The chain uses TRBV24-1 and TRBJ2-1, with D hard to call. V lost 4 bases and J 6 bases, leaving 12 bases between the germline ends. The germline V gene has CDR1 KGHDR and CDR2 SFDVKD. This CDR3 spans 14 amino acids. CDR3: CATSESGPLNEQFF. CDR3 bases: TGTGCCACCAGTGAGTCCGGGCCCCTCAATGAGCAGTTCTTC.

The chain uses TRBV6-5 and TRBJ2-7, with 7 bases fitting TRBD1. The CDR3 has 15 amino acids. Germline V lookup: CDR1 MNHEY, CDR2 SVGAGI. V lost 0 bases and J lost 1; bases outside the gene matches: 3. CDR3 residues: CASSYSYRGSYEQYF. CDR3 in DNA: TGTGCCAGCAGTTACTCGTACAGGGGTTCCTACGAGCAGTACTTC.

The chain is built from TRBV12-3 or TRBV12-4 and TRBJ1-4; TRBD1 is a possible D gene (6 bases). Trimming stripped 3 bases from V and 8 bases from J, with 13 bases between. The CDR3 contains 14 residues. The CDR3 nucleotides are TGTGCCAGCAGTTTCCAAGGACAGAGAGAAAAACTGTTTTTT. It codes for CASSFQGQREKLFF.

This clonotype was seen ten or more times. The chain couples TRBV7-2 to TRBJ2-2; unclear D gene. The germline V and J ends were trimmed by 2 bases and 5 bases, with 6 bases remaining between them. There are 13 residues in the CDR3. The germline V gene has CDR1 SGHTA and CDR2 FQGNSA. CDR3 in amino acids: CASSLIWTGELFF. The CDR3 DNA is TGTGCCAGCAGCTTAATCTGGACCGGGGAGCTGTTTTTT.

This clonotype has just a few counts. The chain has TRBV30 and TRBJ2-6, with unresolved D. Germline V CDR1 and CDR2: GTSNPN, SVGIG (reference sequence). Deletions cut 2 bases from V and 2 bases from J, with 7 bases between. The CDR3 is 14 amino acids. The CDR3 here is CAWSPGPGANVLTF. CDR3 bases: TGTGCCTGGAGTCCCGGCCCTGGGGCCAACGTCCTGACTTTC.

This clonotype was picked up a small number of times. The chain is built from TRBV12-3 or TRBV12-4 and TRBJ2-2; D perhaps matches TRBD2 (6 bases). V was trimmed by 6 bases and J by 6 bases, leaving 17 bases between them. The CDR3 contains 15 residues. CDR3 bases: TGTGCCAGCAGGAGGCGGGATGTCGGGCCCGGGGAGCTGTTTTTT. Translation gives CASRRRDVGPGELFF.

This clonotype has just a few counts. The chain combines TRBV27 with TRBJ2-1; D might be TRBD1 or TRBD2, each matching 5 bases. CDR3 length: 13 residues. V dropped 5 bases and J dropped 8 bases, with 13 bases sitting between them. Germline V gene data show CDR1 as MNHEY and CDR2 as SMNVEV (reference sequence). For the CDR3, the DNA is TGTGCCAGCAGTCCCACACGAGGGGATGAGCAGTTCTTC. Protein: CASSPTRGDEQFF.

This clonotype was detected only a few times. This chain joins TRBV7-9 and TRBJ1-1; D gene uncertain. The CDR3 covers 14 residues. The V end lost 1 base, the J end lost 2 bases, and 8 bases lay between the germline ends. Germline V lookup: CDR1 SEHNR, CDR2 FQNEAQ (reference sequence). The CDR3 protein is CASSLETPNTEAFF. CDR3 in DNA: TGTGCCAGCAGCTTAGAGACACCCAACACTGAAGCTTTCTTT.

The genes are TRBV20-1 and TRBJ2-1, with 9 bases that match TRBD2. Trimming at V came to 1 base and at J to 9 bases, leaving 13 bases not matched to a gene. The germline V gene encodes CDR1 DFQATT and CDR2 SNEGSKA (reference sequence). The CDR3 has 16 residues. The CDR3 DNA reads TGCAGTGCTAGAGGTGTAGGGACTAGCCTTGACCCTGAGCAGTTCTTC. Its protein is CSARGVGTSLDPEQFF.

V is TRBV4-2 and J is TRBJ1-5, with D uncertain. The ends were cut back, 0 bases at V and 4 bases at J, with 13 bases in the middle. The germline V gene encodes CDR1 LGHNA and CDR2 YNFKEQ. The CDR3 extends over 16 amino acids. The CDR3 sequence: CASSQDLVRWNQPQHF. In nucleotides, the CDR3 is TGTGCCAGCAGCCAAGATTTGGTCAGGTGGAATCAGCCCCAGCATTTT.

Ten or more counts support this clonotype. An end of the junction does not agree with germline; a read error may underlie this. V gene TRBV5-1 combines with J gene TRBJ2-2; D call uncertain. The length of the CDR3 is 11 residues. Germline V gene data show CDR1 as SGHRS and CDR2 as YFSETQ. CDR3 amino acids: CASSLNGELFF. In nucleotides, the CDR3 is TGTGCCAGCAGTTTAAACGGGGAGCTGTTTTTT.

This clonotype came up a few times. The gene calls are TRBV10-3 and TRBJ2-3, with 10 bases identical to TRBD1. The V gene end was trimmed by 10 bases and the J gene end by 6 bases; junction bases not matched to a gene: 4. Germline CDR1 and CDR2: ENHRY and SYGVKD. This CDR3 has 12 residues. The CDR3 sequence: CASGQGGDTQYF. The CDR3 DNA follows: TGTGCCAGCGGACAGGGGGGCGATACGCAGTATTTT.

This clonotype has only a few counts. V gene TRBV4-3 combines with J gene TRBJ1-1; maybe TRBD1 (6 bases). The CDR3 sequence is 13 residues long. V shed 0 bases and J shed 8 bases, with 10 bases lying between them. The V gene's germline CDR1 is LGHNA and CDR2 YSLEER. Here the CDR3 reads CASSQDWQGEAFF. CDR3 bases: TGCGCCAGCAGCCAAGATTGGCAGGGGGAAGCTTTCTTT.

DNA of the CDR3: TGCAGTGCTAGCGTCAGCAAGAAAGAGACCCAGTACTTC. Protein sequence: CSASVSKKETQYF. The rearrangement uses TRBV20-1 and TRBJ2-5; no clear D. The CDR3 has 13 amino acids. Trimming shortened V by 3 bases and J by 3 bases, and 11 bases separated the two germline ends. Germline loops: CDR1 DFQATT, CDR2 SNEGSKA (reference sequence).

CDR3 sequence reads: CASSQRWRYQETQYF. As DNA, the CDR3 is TGTGCCAGCAGCCAAAGATGGCGGTACCAAGAGACCCAGTACTTC. The genes are TRBV3-1 and TRBJ2-5; unclear D gene. In germline, CDR1 is LGHDT, CDR2 YNNKEL (reference sequence). The CDR3 contains 15 residues. V was shortened by 2 bases and J by 0 bases, with 10 bases between the two germline ends.

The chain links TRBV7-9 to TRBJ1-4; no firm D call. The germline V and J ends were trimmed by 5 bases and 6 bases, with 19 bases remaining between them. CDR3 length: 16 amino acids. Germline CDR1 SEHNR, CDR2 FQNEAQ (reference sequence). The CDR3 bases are TGTGCCAGCAGCCCAATCCCGACACCTCAGGATGAAAAACTGTTTTTT. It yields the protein CASSPIPTPQDEKLFF.

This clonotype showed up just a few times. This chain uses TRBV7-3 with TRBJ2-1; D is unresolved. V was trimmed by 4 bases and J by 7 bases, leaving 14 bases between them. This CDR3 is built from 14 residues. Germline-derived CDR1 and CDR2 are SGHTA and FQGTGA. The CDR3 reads CASSYTLGGNEQFF. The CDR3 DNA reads TGTGCCAGCAGCTACACCCTAGGCGGAAATGAGCAGTTCTTC.

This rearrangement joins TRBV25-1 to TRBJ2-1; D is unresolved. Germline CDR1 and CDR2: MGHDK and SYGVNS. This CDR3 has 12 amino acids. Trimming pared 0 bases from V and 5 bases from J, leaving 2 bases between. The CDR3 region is CASSEYNNEQFF. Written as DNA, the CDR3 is TGTGCCAGCAGTGAATATAACAATGAGCAGTTCTTC.